This TCR beta chain derives from a study of blood T cell repertoires in COVID-19. On the study more broadly: T cells, B-cell-depleted T cells, or PBMCs supplied cDNA or gDNA.

Trimming shortened V by 3 bases and J by 4 bases, and 12 bases separated the two germline ends. Germline CDR1 and CDR2: LGHNA and YNFKEQ. CDR3 length: 14 amino acids. The table came from immunoSEQ multiplex PCR; TCRdb's copy has only in-frame clones and leaves some out. The sample contains about 240,000 clones, roughly 79% of which appear only once. The sample was peripheral blood. The J gene is TRBJ1-1, the V gene TRBV4-2; D ambiguous. This TCR was recovered from an elderly woman with COVID-19, enrolled during active disease. CDR3 residues: CASSHQAGSTEAFF. The CDR3 DNA is TGTGCCAGCAGCCACCAAGCGGGGAGCACTGAAGCTTTCTTT.